This T cell receptor beta chain was profiled in a study of T-cell reconstitution after alpha-beta-depleted transplantation in children. A library of TCRbeta sequences, prepared with unique molecular identifiers, was generated. TCRdb reprocessed the PCR reads via MiXCR and lists one record per CDR3 protein. This sample has 450,000 to 500,000 distinct CDR3 sequences, with 12% found just once. Worth noting for this clonotype: A much larger clone sits a single nucleotide away, making a read error possible.

The CDR3 covers 15 residues. Sequencing was performed on PBMCs from the stem cell graft donor, taken from the stem cell graft. This TCR was recovered from a human donor who donated a stem cell graft to a child with combined immunodeficiency. The chain employs TRBV12-3 or TRBV12-4 and TRBJ2-1, with TRBD2 matching 8 bases. For the CDR3, the DNA is TGTACCAGCAGTTTCGGTAGCGGGGCAAACAATGAGCAGTTCTTC. It specifies CTSSFGSGANNEQFF.